The rows below give T cell receptor beta chains drawn from one sample of a study of T cells in Graves' hyperthyroidism and ophthalmopathy. Via MiXCR, TCRdb re-called the multiplex PCR reads, giving one row per CDR3 protein. The table lists around 570,000 distinct CDR3 sequences, about 20% of them singletons. Sequencing was carried out using blood. The receptors originated from a man aged 40-49 years with Graves' ophthalmopathy. CDR3s include the opening cysteine and the closing phenylalanine or tryptophan. The order of the fields is CDR3 protein, J gene, V gene.

cdr3_aa: CASSSYRTGLAKNIQYF
j_call: TRBJ2-4
v_call: TRBV7-9

cdr3_aa: CASIYSGNSYNEQFF
j_call: TRBJ2-1
v_call: TRBV6-1

cdr3_aa: CASSLDPAGETQYF
j_call: TRBJ2-5
v_call: TRBV11-2

cdr3_aa: CASSMDREGQPQHF
j_call: TRBJ1-5
v_call: TRBV28

cdr3_aa: CASRAVLDRGLPDTQYF
j_call: TRBJ2-3
v_call: TRBV6-1

cdr3_aa: CVSSRTPGNNQPQHF
j_call: TRBJ1-5
v_call: TRBV18

cdr3_aa: CASSQGHADSPLHF
j_call: TRBJ1-6
v_call: TRBV3-1

cdr3_aa: CASSWTSGSYNEQFF
j_call: TRBJ2-1
v_call: TRBV6-1

cdr3_aa: CAWISGGYEQFF
j_call: TRBJ2-1
v_call: TRBV30

cdr3_aa: CSARLRGQRTHNEQFF
j_call: TRBJ2-1
v_call: TRBV20-1

cdr3_aa: CASSEQGVGDTQYF
j_call: TRBJ2-3
v_call: TRBV6-1

cdr3_aa: CASSLGLPNEQFF
j_call: TRBJ2-1
v_call: TRBV7-2

cdr3_aa: CASSWDGAGHNEQFF
j_call: TRBJ2-1
v_call: TRBV5-1

cdr3_aa: CAWSAVAGNTIYF
j_call: TRBJ1-3
v_call: TRBV30

cdr3_aa: CASSLGSGTGANTEAFF
j_call: TRBJ1-1
v_call: TRBV7-8

cdr3_aa: CASSRTQGDYGYTF
j_call: TRBJ1-2
v_call: TRBV4-1

cdr3_aa: CASSMTVINEQFF
j_call: TRBJ2-1
v_call: TRBV19

cdr3_aa: CASSWVPTTGELFF
j_call: TRBJ2-2
v_call: TRBV2

cdr3_aa: CASSGQGDEKLFF
j_call: TRBJ1-4
v_call: TRBV9

cdr3_aa: CASSQDRLSSGNTIYF
j_call: TRBJ1-3
v_call: TRBV4-2

cdr3_aa: CASSETPKNQPQHF
j_call: TRBJ1-5
v_call: TRBV18

cdr3_aa: CASSRNGELFF
j_call: TRBJ2-2
v_call: TRBV3-1

cdr3_aa: CASSSGEEKLFF
j_call: TRBJ1-4
v_call: TRBV7-9

cdr3_aa: CASSIQGQPQHF
j_call: TRBJ1-5
v_call: TRBV28

cdr3_aa: CASSSTGTSNQPPHF
j_call: TRBJ1-5
v_call: TRBV12-3/TRBV12-4

cdr3_aa: CASPGYRCSYEQYF
j_call: TRBJ2-7
v_call: TRBV5-1

cdr3_aa: CASSRFVGGSYEQYF
j_call: TRBJ2-7
v_call: TRBV19

cdr3_aa: CASSQVAGGDEQFF
j_call: TRBJ2-1
v_call: TRBV3-1

cdr3_aa: CASIRGSLSYEQYF
j_call: TRBJ2-7
v_call: TRBV6-2/TRBV6-3